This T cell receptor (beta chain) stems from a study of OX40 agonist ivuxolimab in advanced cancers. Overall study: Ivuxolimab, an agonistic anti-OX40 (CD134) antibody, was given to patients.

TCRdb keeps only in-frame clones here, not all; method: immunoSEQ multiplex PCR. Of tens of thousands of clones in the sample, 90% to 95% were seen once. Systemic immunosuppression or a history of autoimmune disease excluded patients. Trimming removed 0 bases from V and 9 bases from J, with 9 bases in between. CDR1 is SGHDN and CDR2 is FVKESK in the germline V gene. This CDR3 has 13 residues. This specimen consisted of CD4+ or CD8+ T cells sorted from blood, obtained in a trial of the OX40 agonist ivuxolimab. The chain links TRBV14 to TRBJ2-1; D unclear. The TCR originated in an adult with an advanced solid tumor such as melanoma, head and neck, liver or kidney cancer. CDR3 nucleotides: TGTGCCAGCAGCCAAGATATGGCATCTGAGCAGTTCTTC. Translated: CASSQDMASEQFF.